A single sample is the source of the 29 T cell receptor beta chains below, sequenced in a study of beta chain features in type 1 diabetes. Regarding the study as a whole: Significant though moderate, a shortening of TCRB CDR3s appeared in all four CD4+ subsets of Type 1 diabetes patients.

These receptors' antigens are unknown. Expressed TCRB transcripts were sequenced because the isolated RNA had all been reverse transcribed beforehand. Libraries were prepared by immunoSEQ multiplex PCR; TCRdb keeps only in-frame clonotypes and omits some of them. This table holds 250,000 or so clones, about a fifth found once. The sample was naive CD4+ T cells from blood. The receptors were gathered from a middle-aged woman with type 1 diabetes.

This clone was seen a few times. V usage is TRBV9 and J usage is TRBJ1-2, with D unresolved. V gave up 3 bases and J gave up 6 bases, with 12 bases separating them. Germline CDR1 SGDLS, CDR2 YYNGEE. This CDR3 has 13 residues. The CDR3 here is CASSAHLGDGYTF. In nucleotides, the CDR3 is TGTGCCAGCAGCGCCCACCTCGGAGATGGCTACACCTTC.

The sample holds a few counts of this clone. This chain connects TRBV28 to TRBJ1-1; possible D gene TRBD1, 6 bases. CDR1 and CDR2 (germline): MDHEN, SYDVKM. Trimming left V 5 bases short and J 8 bases short, with 12 bases between. The length of the CDR3 is 12 residues. This CDR3 is CASSTLGQEAFF. The CDR3 DNA reads TGTGCCAGCAGTACCCTCGGACAGGAAGCTTTCTTT. Based on the CDR3 plus reference TRBV28 and TRBJ1-1, the full variable domain is DVKVTQSSRYLVKRTGEKVFLECVQDMDHENMFWYRQDPGLGLRLIYFSYDVKMKEKGDIPEGYSVSREKKERFSLILESASTNQTSMYLCASSTLGQEAFFGQGTRLTVV.

Only a few counts were recorded for this clone. The CDR3 DNA reads as TGTGCCAGCAGCACCCGGACACAGAACACTGAAGCTTTCTTT. Its translation: CASSTRTQNTEAFF. The V and J genes are TRBV4-2 and TRBJ1-1; D might be TRBD1 (5 bases). Trimming stripped 5 bases from V and 1 base from J, with 11 bases between. There are 14 residues in the CDR3. Germline V gives CDR1 LGHNA, CDR2 YNFKEQ.

This clone showed up just a few times. The V call is TRBV29-1, the J call TRBJ2-1; D remains unclear. V was clipped by 4 bases and J by 10 bases, with 8 bases between them. Germline V gene sequence: CDR1 SQVTM, CDR2 ANQGSEA. The CDR3 contains 10 residues. The CDR3 DNA is TGCAGCGTTGCCTTTCAGGAGCAGTTCTTC. The encoded protein is CSVAFQEQFF.

This clone was picked up a small number of times. The genes are TRBV30 and TRBJ2-7; the D is unclear. The germline V gene encodes CDR1 GTSNPN and CDR2 SVGIG (reference sequence). V lost 2 bases and J 6 bases, leaving 14 bases between the germline ends. This CDR3 has 13 residues. The CDR3 DNA follows: TGTGCCTGGAGTTTTAGCTCGCCCGGCGAGCAGTACTTC. It yields the protein CAWSFSSPGEQYF.

The chain carries TRBV11-1 and TRBJ1-2; D gene unclear. CDR3 length equals 15 residues. CDR1 is SGHAT, CDR2 FQDESV, per germline (reference sequence). Trimming left V 1 base short and J 0 bases short, with 9 bases between. The CDR3, as DNA: TGTGCCAGCAGCTTAGGAGGCGGAGCTAACTATGGCTACACCTTC. Translated, it gives CASSLGGGANYGYTF.

This clone was picked up one time. The V and J genes are TRBV5-1 and TRBJ1-2, with 10 bases lining up with TRBD1. The junction had 7 bases not matched to a gene; V was cut back by 3 bases and J by 2 bases. This CDR3 region has 16 residues. Per germline, CDR1 SGHRS and CDR2 YFSETQ. The CDR3 nucleotides read TGCGCCAGCAGCTCCGACCGGGACAGGGGAAACTATGGCTACACCTTC. Its protein is CASSSDRDRGNYGYTF.

The chain links TRBV18 to TRBJ1-1; 9 nucleotides agree with TRBD1. CDR3 length: 14 amino acids. Germline V gene lookup returns CDR1 KGHSH and CDR2 LQKENI. J was trimmed by 4 bases and V by 4 bases; bases with no gene match: 4. CDR3 sequence (DNA): TGTGCCAGCTCACTGGGACAGGGACTCACTGAAGCTTTCTTT. It specifies CASSLGQGLTEAFF. Combining the CDR3 with reference TRBV18 and TRBJ1-1 gives the whole variable domain NAGVMQNPRHLVRRRGQEARLRCSPMKGHSHVYWYRQLPEEGLKFMVYLQKENIIDESGMPKERFSAEFPKEGPSILRIQQVVRGDSAAYFCASSLGQGLTEAFFGQGTRLTVV.

The rearrangement joins TRBV2 to TRBJ2-6; 7 nucleotides align to TRBD2. Unmatched junction bases numbered 4, after V lost 5 bases and J lost 0 bases. The CDR3 consists of 16 residues. Looked up from germline, CDR1 is SNHLY and CDR2 is FYNNEI. CDR3 coding DNA: TGTGCCAGCAGTTGGGAGGGCCGCTCTGGGGCCAACGTCCTGACTTTC. Protein sequence: CASSWEGRSGANVLTF. Complete variable domain (other parts from reference TRBV2 and TRBJ2-6): EPEVTQTPSHQVTQMGQEVILRCVPISNHLYFYWYRQILGQKVEFLVSFYNNEISEKSEIFDDQFSVERPDGSNFTLKIRSTKLEDSAMYFCASSWEGRSGANVLTFGAGSRLTVL.

On this clone itself: The sample holds other DNA sequences that translate to the same CDR3. The chain employs TRBV7-2 and TRBJ1-5; tentatively, D is TRBD1 (6 bases). V lost 1 base and J 3 bases, leaving 10 bases between the germline ends. The CDR3 length is 15 residues. In germline, CDR1 is SGHTA, CDR2 FQGNSA. CDR3 protein: CASSLGQGNNQPQHF. CDR3 nucleotides: TGTGCCAGCAGCTTAGGGCAGGGGAACAATCAGCCCCAGCATTTT.

The chain links TRBV28 to TRBJ2-7; 9 bases align to TRBD2. The CDR3 consists of 15 residues. The V and J ends lost 5 bases and 0 bases, in that order; junction bases with no gene match: 5. Germline V gene lookup returns CDR1 MDHEN and CDR2 SYDVKM. CDR3 sequence reads: CASSLPSGASYEQYF. CDR3 coding DNA: TGTGCCAGCAGTCTCCCTAGCGGGGCCTCCTACGAGCAGTACTTC.

The V and J genes are TRBV30 and TRBJ1-5, with D perhaps matching TRBD1 (5 bases). Germline assignment: CDR1 GTSNPN and CDR2 SVGIG (reference sequence). Trimming cost V 2 bases and J 5 bases, with 10 bases left between them. The CDR3 consists of 13 residues. In DNA form, the CDR3 reads TGTGCCTGGAGTAGGGGTTTAGATCAGCCCCAGCATTTT. This sequence encodes CAWSRGLDQPQHF.

This chain joins TRBV7-2 and TRBJ2-3; perhaps TRBD1 as D (5 bases). The germline V gene has CDR1 SGHTA and CDR2 FQGNSA. The CDR3 consists of 13 residues. Trimming left V 1 base short and J 6 bases short, with 8 bases between. The CDR3 DNA reads TGTGCCAGCAGCTTAGGGCAGGGCGATACGCAGTATTTT. It is translated as CASSLGQGDTQYF.

This clone appeared a few times. CDR3 sequence reads: CASSSVEQYF. Here the CDR3 DNA reads TGTGCCAGCAGCTCGGTCGAGCAGTACTTC. The chain couples TRBV7-2 to TRBJ2-7; D is ambiguous. The V end was cut by 4 bases, the J end by 6 bases, with 4 bases between. The CDR3 is made up of 10 amino acids. The V gene's germline CDR1 is SGHTA and CDR2 FQGNSA.

The rearrangement uses TRBV28 and TRBJ1-1; D unresolved. V was clipped by 2 bases and J by 4 bases, with 11 bases between them. The germline gives CDR1 MDHEN, CDR2 SYDVKM. This CDR3 region has 14 residues. In nucleotides, the CDR3 is TGTGCCAGCAGTTTAAAACGAGATTCCACTGAAGCTTTCTTT. Its translation: CASSLKRDSTEAFF. The full variable domain, in which reference TRBV28 and TRBJ1-1 provide the parts outside the CDR3, is DVKVTQSSRYLVKRTGEKVFLECVQDMDHENMFWYRQDPGLGLRLIYFSYDVKMKEKGDIPEGYSVSREKKERFSLILESASTNQTSMYLCASSLKRDSTEAFFGQGTRLTVV.

The sample holds a few counts of this clone. V usage is TRBV11-2 and J usage is TRBJ2-2; 8 bases are shared with TRBD1. CDR1 and CDR2 from the germline V gene are SGHAT and FQNNGV. With V trimmed by 5 bases and J by 4 bases, 6 bases remained unmatched. There are 15 residues in the CDR3. The CDR3 region is CASSTNQGATGELFF. The CDR3 bases are TGTGCCAGCAGCACGAACCAGGGGGCCACCGGGGAGCTGTTTTTT.

A few counts support this clone. The genes are TRBV13 and TRBJ2-7; D is unclear. The CDR3 loop spans 14 amino acids. In germline, CDR1 is PRHDT, CDR2 FYEKMQ (reference sequence). V lost 1 base to trimming and J lost 3 bases, with 10 bases between them. CDR3 nucleotide sequence: TGTGCCAGCAGCTTAGCCAGGCCAGTCTACGAGCAGTACTTC. Its translation: CASSLARPVYEQYF. The whole variable domain, filled in from reference TRBV13 and TRBJ2-7, reads AAGVIQSPRHLIKEKRETATLKCYPIPRHDTVYWYQQGPGQDPQFLISFYEKMQSDKGSIPDRFSAQQFSDYHSELNMSSLELGDSALYFCASSLARPVYEQYFGPGTRLTVT.

The chain carries TRBV7-9 and TRBJ2-1; D perhaps matches TRBD2 (5 bases). Germline CDR1 reads SEHNR; CDR2 reads FQNEAQ (reference sequence). The CDR3 covers 16 residues. Trimming cost V 6 bases and J 0 bases, with 15 bases left between them. The CDR3 sequence: CASSFWTGSSYNEQFF. The CDR3 DNA is TGTGCCAGCAGTTTTTGGACTGGTAGCTCCTACAATGAGCAGTTCTTC.

This clone was observed a few times. This chain connects TRBV14 to TRBJ2-5, with 7 bases fitting TRBD1. CDR1 is SGHDN, CDR2 FVKESK, per germline. The length of the CDR3 is 16 residues. The junction had 7 bases not matched to a gene; V was cut back by 3 bases and J by 0 bases. In DNA, the CDR3 is TGTGCCAGCAGCCAGCCCGGGACAGCGGACCAAGAGACCCAGTACTTC. Protein: CASSQPGTADQETQYF.

This clone was counted between two and nine times. The V gene is TRBV7-9, the J gene TRBJ1-5; D gene uncertain. The CDR3 has 14 amino acids. V lost 4 bases and J lost 7, with 14 bases in between. The germline V gene encodes CDR1 SEHNR and CDR2 FQNEAQ (reference sequence). In nucleotides, the CDR3 is TGTGCCAGCAGCTCCGACGGAGGTCAGCAGCCCCAGCATTTT. This codes for CASSSDGGQQPQHF.

This clone was seen only once. The chain links TRBV5-4 to TRBJ2-5; D may be TRBD2 (5 bases). The germline gives CDR1 SGHNT, CDR2 YYREEE (reference sequence). The ends were cut back, 0 bases at V and 5 bases at J, with 14 bases in the middle. The CDR3 has 15 amino acids. CDR3 coding DNA: TGTGCCAGCAGCTTGGGTGTGAGGGCCGAGGAGACCCAGTACTTC. This sequence encodes CASSLGVRAEETQYF.

This clone was counted only a few times. This sequence joins TRBV4-3 and TRBJ1-1; 8 nucleotides agree with TRBD1. Looked up from germline, CDR1 is LGHNA and CDR2 is YSLEER. With V trimmed by 4 bases and J by 5 bases, 12 bases remained unmatched. The CDR3 runs to 16 residues. DNA for the CDR3: TGCGCCAGCAGCCCTCGTCGAGACAGGGGAGGAACTGAAGCTTTCTTT. Encoded protein: CASSPRRDRGGTEAFF.

V gene TRBV5-6 combines with J gene TRBJ2-1; 9 bases align to TRBD2. Germline assignment: CDR1 SGHDT and CDR2 YYEEEE. The CDR3 runs 15 residues. V shed 2 bases, J shed 3 bases, and the junction held 3 bases outside the gene matches. CDR3 nucleotides: TGTGCCAGCAGCTTAAGCGGGAGGTACTACAATGAGCAGTTCTTC. It is translated as CASSLSGRYYNEQFF.

This rearrangement joins TRBV25-1 to TRBJ2-4; 7 bases align to TRBD2. CDR1 is MGHDK and CDR2 is SYGVNS in the germline V gene. The CDR3 length is 14 residues. J was trimmed by 3 bases and V by 2 bases; bases with no gene match: 1. CDR3 in DNA: TGTGCCAGCAGTGAACCGGGAGGCAAAAACATTCAGTACTTC. Translating gives CASSEPGGKNIQYF.

This clone turned up a few times. The chain uses TRBV4-3 and TRBJ1-2; D perhaps matches TRBD1 (5 bases). Looked up from germline, CDR1 is LGHNA and CDR2 is YSLEER. This CDR3 has 13 residues. Trimming pared 4 bases from V and 8 bases from J, leaving 14 bases between. This CDR3 is CASSLEQGGGYTF. The CDR3 coding sequence is TGCGCCAGCAGCCTAGAGCAGGGAGGGGGCTACACCTTC.

This clone was recorded a few times. The rearrangement joins TRBV30 to TRBJ1-4; D is undetermined. The germline gives CDR1 GTSNPN, CDR2 SVGIG (reference sequence). Trimming removed 3 bases at V and 2 bases at J, with 7 bases between. The CDR3 spans 13 residues. CDR3 in DNA: TGTGCCTGGAGGGCCTTCACTAATGAAAAACTGTTTTTT. It yields the protein CAWRAFTNEKLFF.

This clone was seen only a few times. The chain recombines TRBV27 with TRBJ2-1; the D gene is possibly TRBD2 (5 bases). From germline, CDR1 is MNHEY and CDR2 SMNVEV (reference sequence). The V gene lost 4 bases and the J gene lost 4 bases, with 11 bases spanning the gap. This CDR3 comprises 14 residues. The CDR3 region is CASSYGRAYNEQFF. The CDR3 coding sequence is TGTGCCAGCAGTTATGGGCGGGCTTACAATGAGCAGTTCTTC.

The chain links TRBV7-2 to TRBJ2-5; 14 nucleotides match TRBD2. The length of the CDR3 is 16 residues. Unmatched junction bases numbered 6, after V lost 4 bases and J lost 5 bases. Looked up from germline, CDR1 is SGHTA and CDR2 is FQGNSA. CDR3 DNA: TGTGCCAGCAGCTCCGGACTAGCGGGAGGACAGGAGACCCAGTACTTC. This gives the protein CASSSGLAGGQETQYF. Supplemented by reference TRBV7-2 and TRBJ2-5, the full variable domain reads GAGVSQSPSNKVTEKGKDVELRCDPISGHTALYWYRQSLGQGLEFLIYFQGNSAPDKSGLPSDRFSAERTGGSVSTLTIQRTQQEDSAVYLCASSSGLAGGQETQYFGPGTRLLVL.

Turning to this clone: The same CDR3 arises from other DNA sequences in this sample as well. J is TRBJ1-1 and V is TRBV29-1; the D is unclear. This CDR3 has 12 amino acids. V lost 4 bases to trimming and J lost 1 base, with 7 bases between them. Germline V gives CDR1 SQVTM, CDR2 ANQGSEA. CDR3 nucleotides: TGCAGCGTTGTTCCCGGGAACACTGAAGCTTTCTTT. Its translation is CSVVPGNTEAFF.